The next 30 T cell receptor beta chains were all read from a single sample in a study of cytomegalovirus exposure and HLA in healthy donors. The PCR contained 60 Vbeta and 13 Jbeta primers. Only in-frame clones appear in the TCRdb table, and some are missing; sequencing was by immunoSEQ multiplex PCR. The repertoire holds about 70,000 clones, roughly 74% seen once, with over 8.5% in the top ten. The sequencing input was PBMCs. Receptors originate from a woman aged 55 to 70 in good health and CMV-seropositive.

This clone has more than one count but fewer than ten. The chain employs TRBV2 and TRBJ1-1, with 8 bases aligning to TRBD1. Germline CDR1 is SNHLY and CDR2 is FYNNEI. The CDR3 consists of 14 residues. With V trimmed by 6 bases and J by 4 bases, 7 bases remained unmatched. CDR3: CASSGQGLGTEAFF. CDR3 nucleotides: TGTGCCAGCAGCGGACAGGGTCTGGGCACTGAAGCTTTCTTT.

The genes are TRBV19 and TRBJ2-5, with a possible D match to TRBD2 (6 bases). This CDR3 has 14 residues. The germline V gene encodes CDR1 LNHDA and CDR2 SQIVND (reference sequence). Trimming stripped 4 bases from V and 2 bases from J, with 11 bases between. For the CDR3, the DNA is TGTGCCAGTAGTACCGTTGGGGGGCAAGAGACCCAGTACTTC. Protein sequence: CASSTVGGQETQYF. Looking up the rest from reference TRBV19 and TRBJ2-5 gives the full variable domain: DGGITQSPKYLFRKEGQNVTLSCEQNLNHDAMYWYRQDPGQGLRLIYYSQIVNDFQKGDIAEGYSVSREKKESFPLTVTSAQKNPTAFYLCASSTVGGQETQYFGPGTRLLVL.

The genes are TRBV19 and TRBJ1-4; D possibly corresponds to TRBD1 (6 bases). The CDR3 contains 16 residues. Germline CDR1 is LNHDA and CDR2 is SQIVND (reference sequence). Trimming stripped 3 bases from V and 4 bases from J, with 15 bases between. The CDR3 region has the DNA TGTGCCAGTAGTATCGGCGGGGAGGGGGTTAATGAAAAACTGTTTTTT. Amino acid sequence: CASSIGGEGVNEKLFF.

J is TRBJ2-1 and V is TRBV30, with TRBD2 identical over 9 bases. This CDR3 has 14 amino acids. CDR1 and CDR2 (germline): GTSNPN, SVGIG (reference sequence). Trimming took 1 base from V and 4 from J; bases not matched to a gene: 2. Here the CDR3 DNA reads TGTGCCTGGAGTGGGACTAGCGTTTACAATGAGCAGTTCTTC. Translating gives CAWSGTSVYNEQFF.

The chain combines TRBV7-2 with TRBJ2-2; 7 nucleotides agree with TRBD2. V dropped 3 bases and J dropped 2; count of bases not matched to a gene: 6. The CDR3 extends over 16 amino acids. Per the germline V gene, CDR1 is SGHTA and CDR2 is FQGNSA. The CDR3 sequence: CASSLAGLPNTGELFF. In DNA, the CDR3 is TGTGCCAGCAGCTTGGCGGGACTACCCAACACCGGGGAGCTGTTTTTT.

CDR3 sequence (DNA): TGTGCCGGAGAGGGGGACAGCAATCAGCCCCAGCATTTT. This codes for CAGEGDSNQPQHF. J is TRBJ1-5 and V is TRBV6-1; D may be TRBD1 (6 bases). The CDR3 is 13 amino acids. The germline V gene encodes CDR1 MNHNS and CDR2 SASEGT. V gave up 11 bases and J gave up 1 base, with 12 bases separating them.

V usage is TRBV28 and J usage is TRBJ2-3; D is perhaps TRBD2 (5 bases). Between the trimmed V and J ends, which lost 3 bases and 0 bases, there was a span of 7 bases. CDR3 size: 14 residues. Germline CDR1 MDHEN, CDR2 SYDVKM. CDR3 bases: TGTGCCAGCAGTTTGGGCGGGAGCACAGATACGCAGTATTTT. Its translation is CASSLGGSTDTQYF. The full variable domain, with the rest looked up from reference TRBV28 and TRBJ2-3, is DVKVTQSSRYLVKRTGEKVFLECVQDMDHENMFWYRQDPGLGLRLIYFSYDVKMKEKGDIPEGYSVSREKKERFSLILESASTNQTSMYLCASSLGGSTDTQYFGPGTRLTVL.

The chain has TRBV5-6 and TRBJ2-7, with D unresolved. The CDR3 has 12 residues. Germline-derived CDR1 and CDR2 are SGHDT and YYEEEE. Trimming shortened V by 3 bases and J by 0 bases, and 4 bases separated the two germline ends. The CDR3 loop is CASSSLSYEQYF. In nucleotides, the CDR3 is TGTGCCAGCAGCTCCCTCTCCTACGAGCAGTACTTC.

The chain employs TRBV23-1 and TRBJ2-2; TRBD2 agrees at 7 bases. TRBV23-1 is recorded as an ORF, its role being uncertain. This CDR3 contains 15 residues. The junction had 8 bases not matched to a gene; V was cut back by 4 bases and J by 6 bases. The CDR3 is CASSLTRLAPGELFF. The CDR3 DNA is TGCGCCAGCAGTCTCACCCGACTAGCTCCCGGGGAGCTGTTTTTT.

This chain connects TRBV5-4 to TRBJ1-2; TRBD1 matches at 7 bases. With 4 bases clipped from V and 4 bases from J, the junction kept 7 bases outside the gene matches. The V gene's germline CDR1 is SGHNT and CDR2 YYREEE (reference sequence). This CDR3 contains 14 residues. Written as DNA, the CDR3 is TGTGCCAGCAGCCCCGCACAGGGGTCCTATGGCTACACCTTC. Its protein product is CASSPAQGSYGYTF. Filled out from reference TRBV5-4 and TRBJ1-2, the complete variable domain reads ETGVTQSPTHLIKTRGQQVTLRCSSQSGHNTVSWYQQALGQGPQFIFQYYREEENGRGNFPPRFSGLQFPNYSSELNVNALELDDSALYLCASSPAQGSYGYTFGSGTRLTVV.

The V call is TRBV5-1, the J call TRBJ2-1; 9 bases fit TRBD2. The CDR3 runs to 16 residues. J gave up 4 bases and V 0 bases, and 5 bases lay outside the gene matches. Germline CDR1 is SGHRS and CDR2 is YFSETQ. The CDR3 nucleotides are TGCGCCAGCAGCTTGGAGTCGCGGGGGGGATACAATGAGCAGTTCTTC. It encodes CASSLESRGGYNEQFF.

This chain links TRBV10-3 with TRBJ2-1, with TRBD2 matching over 11 bases. The V gene end was trimmed by 2 bases and the J gene end by 10 bases; junction bases not matched to a gene: 7. Germline CDR1 reads ENHRY; CDR2 reads SYGVKD. The CDR3 length is 15 residues. The CDR3 bases are TGTGCCATCAGTGAGCCTGGACTAGCGGGCGGCGAGCAGTTCTTC. Its translation: CAISEPGLAGGEQFF.

Notes on this clone: Other DNA sequences within the sample encode an identical CDR3. The chain employs TRBV30 and TRBJ1-1, with 7 bases identical to TRBD1. V dropped 0 bases and J dropped 8; count of bases not matched to a gene: 15. Germline V gene lookup returns CDR1 GTSNPN and CDR2 SVGIG (reference sequence). The CDR3 is 16 amino acids. CDR3 coding DNA: TGTGCCTGGAGTGTACAACAGGGGCACAGAGCAGGAGAAGCTTTCTTT. Protein sequence: CAWSVQQGHRAGEAFF.

The count of this clone is one. This chain uses TRBV5-6 with TRBJ2-5, with 8 bases fitting TRBD1. The J segment lost 5 bases and the V segment lost 0 bases, leaving 3 bases of the junction unmatched. Germline V lookup: CDR1 SGHDT, CDR2 YYEEEE. The CDR3 runs 14 residues. CDR3 nucleotides: TGTGCCAGCAGCTTGGTGACAGGGGACGAGACCCAGTACTTC. It specifies CASSLVTGDETQYF.

The chain has TRBV7-8 and TRBJ2-3, with TRBD2 identical over 9 bases. This CDR3 is 15 amino acids long. The germline V gene encodes CDR1 SGHVS and CDR2 FQNEAQ. The V gene end was trimmed by 4 bases and the J gene end by 2 bases; junction bases not matched to a gene: 4. CDR3 sequence: CASSSTSGDTDTQYF. In DNA, the CDR3 is TGTGCCAGCAGCTCGACTAGCGGTGACACAGATACGCAGTATTTT.

This chain connects TRBV10-1 to TRBJ2-1; TRBD2 matches at 14 bases. Germline CDR1 and CDR2: WNHNN and SYGVQD (reference sequence). This CDR3 has 15 amino acids. V was clipped by 3 bases and J by 8 bases; unmatched bases: 3. In nucleotides, the CDR3 is TGCGCCAGCAGTGACCCGACTAGCGGGAGGGATGAGCAGTTCTTC. It codes for CASSDPTSGRDEQFF.

The chain couples TRBV5-1 to TRBJ1-4, with D uncertain. Germline values: CDR1 SGHRS, CDR2 YFSETQ. This CDR3 is 14 amino acids long. The V and J ends lost 4 bases and 0 bases respectively, with 7 bases between them. CDR3 in DNA: TGCGCCAGCAGCCCCCAGGCAACTAATGAAAAACTGTTTTTT. Protein: CASSPQATNEKLFF.

The genes are TRBV9 and TRBJ2-1, with 8 bases that match TRBD2. Germline V CDR1 and CDR2: SGDLS, YYNGEE. This CDR3 comprises 15 residues. The V and J ends lost 5 bases and 2 bases, in that order; junction bases with no gene match: 6. CDR3 coding DNA: TGTGCCAGCAGGAAAAGCGGGGGAACCTACAATGAGCAGTTCTTC. This encodes CASRKSGGTYNEQFF. Based on the CDR3 plus reference TRBV9 and TRBJ2-1, the full variable domain is DSGVTQTPKHLITATGQRVTLRCSPRSGDLSVYWYQQSLDQGLQFLIQYYNGEERAKGNILERFSAQQFPDLHSELNLSSLELGDSALYFCASRKSGGTYNEQFFGPGTRLTVL.

The chain combines TRBV6-1 with TRBJ2-7, with 7 bases lining up with TRBD1. Germline loops: CDR1 MNHNS, CDR2 SASEGT. J was trimmed by 1 base and V by 8 bases; bases with no gene match: 5. CDR3 size: 13 residues. DNA of the CDR3: TGTGCCAGCGGAAAGGGACAGTCCTACGAGCAGTACTTC. The encoded protein is CASGKGQSYEQYF.

In DNA, the CDR3 is TGTGCCAGTAGAGCACAGGGGGAAAAACTGTTTTTT. Amino acids: CASRAQGEKLFF. V is TRBV19 and J is TRBJ1-4, with 7 positions matching TRBD1. V was clipped by 6 bases and J by 8 bases; unmatched bases: 3. Germline values: CDR1 LNHDA, CDR2 SQIVND (reference sequence). There are 12 residues in the CDR3.

The V and J genes are TRBV14 and TRBJ1-1, with 7 bases lining up with TRBD1. The CDR3 is 15 residues long. Trimming at V came to 4 bases and at J to 4 bases, leaving 9 bases not matched to a gene. Germline V gene lookup returns CDR1 SGHDN and CDR2 FVKESK. CDR3 protein: CASSPLGQTGTEAFF. In DNA form, the CDR3 reads TGTGCCAGCAGCCCATTGGGACAGACGGGCACTGAAGCTTTCTTT.

The chain combines TRBV5-6 with TRBJ2-7; 7 bases match TRBD1. Germline V gives CDR1 SGHDT, CDR2 YYEEEE. The CDR3 contains 15 residues. V gave up 4 bases and J gave up 7 bases; unmatched junction bases: 14. CDR3 nucleotides: TGTGCCAGCAGCGAACAGGGGCGCCCCGTCGTTGAGCAGTACTTC. It yields the protein CASSEQGRPVVEQYF.

This clone occurred a few times. The chain joins TRBV2 to TRBJ1-6; TRBD1 might be the D (6 bases). This CDR3 comprises 14 residues. V dropped 6 bases and J dropped 6 bases, with 12 bases sitting between them. Per germline, CDR1 SNHLY and CDR2 FYNNEI. CDR3 DNA: TGTGCCAGCAGCCCGGGGGGCCGTAATTCACCCCTCCACTTT. Amino acid sequence: CASSPGGRNSPLHF.

This clone was seen a handful of times. The chain links TRBV2 to TRBJ2-5; 8 nucleotides match TRBD2. The germline CDR1 and CDR2 sequences are SNHLY and FYNNEI. J gave up 4 bases and V 6 bases, and 7 bases lay outside the gene matches. CDR3 size: 14 residues. CDR3 in amino acids: CASRAPGLVETQYF. Here the CDR3 DNA reads TGTGCCAGCAGGGCCCCGGGACTAGTAGAGACCCAGTACTTC. Filled out from reference TRBV2 and TRBJ2-5, the complete variable domain reads EPEVTQTPSHQVTQMGQEVILRCVPISNHLYFYWYRQILGQKVEFLVSFYNNEISEKSEIFDDQFSVERPDGSNFTLKIRSTKLEDSAMYFCASRAPGLVETQYFGPGTRLLVL.

This clone appeared once. The V and J genes are TRBV5-6 and TRBJ2-1, with 9 bases matching TRBD2. CDR3 size: 14 residues. Germline CDR1 reads SGHDT; CDR2 reads YYEEEE. J gave up 15 bases and V 4 bases, and 14 bases lay outside the gene matches. The DNA of the CDR3 is TGTGCCAGCAGCCCCGGGACTAGCCTACTCCGTGGGTTCTTC. Protein sequence: CASSPGTSLLRGFF.

This sequence joins TRBV5-1 and TRBJ1-1; D is perhaps TRBD1 (6 bases). Trimming left V 1 base short and J 0 bases short, with 13 bases between. In germline, CDR1 is SGHRS, CDR2 YFSETQ. This CDR3 is 16 amino acids long. CDR3 in DNA: TGCGCCAGCAGCTTGAAACCCACAGGGATGAACACTGAAGCTTTCTTT. This sequence encodes CASSLKPTGMNTEAFF.

The J gene is TRBJ2-5, the V gene TRBV7-8; tentative D call: TRBD2 (6 bases). V lost 5 bases and J 4 bases, leaving 14 bases between the germline ends. Germline CDR1 SGHVS, CDR2 FQNEAQ. This CDR3 region has 14 residues. The CDR3 loop is CASSTEGGPETQYF. The CDR3 DNA is TGTGCCAGCAGCACAGAGGGAGGTCCAGAGACCCAGTACTTC.

This clone has just a few counts. This chain uses TRBV6-1 with TRBJ2-5; 11 positions match TRBD2. The germline CDR1 and CDR2 sequences are MNHNS and SASEGT. With V trimmed by 6 bases and J by 2 bases, 5 bases remained unmatched. The CDR3 totals 15 residues. CDR3 nucleotide sequence: TGTGCCAGCAGCAGACTAGCGGGGACACAAGAGACCCAGTACTTC. Protein product: CASSRLAGTQETQYF.

This chain joins TRBV27 and TRBJ1-2; a weak D match, TRBD1 (6 bases). Per germline, CDR1 MNHEY and CDR2 SMNVEV (reference sequence). V was clipped by 2 bases and J by 2 bases, with 9 bases between them. This CDR3 has 14 residues. The chain's CDR3 is CASSLNRANYGYTF. CDR3 nucleotides: TGTGCCAGCAGTTTAAACAGGGCGAACTATGGCTACACCTTC.

This chain links TRBV5-1 with TRBJ2-7, with 9 positions matching TRBD1. The CDR3 is made up of 16 amino acids. V shed 2 bases, J shed 5 bases, and the junction held 11 bases outside the gene matches. CDR1 is SGHRS, CDR2 YFSETQ, per germline. Here the CDR3 reads CASSLTGTGTAHEQYF. The CDR3 nucleotides are TGCGCCAGCAGCTTAACCGGGACAGGGACAGCTCACGAGCAGTACTTC.